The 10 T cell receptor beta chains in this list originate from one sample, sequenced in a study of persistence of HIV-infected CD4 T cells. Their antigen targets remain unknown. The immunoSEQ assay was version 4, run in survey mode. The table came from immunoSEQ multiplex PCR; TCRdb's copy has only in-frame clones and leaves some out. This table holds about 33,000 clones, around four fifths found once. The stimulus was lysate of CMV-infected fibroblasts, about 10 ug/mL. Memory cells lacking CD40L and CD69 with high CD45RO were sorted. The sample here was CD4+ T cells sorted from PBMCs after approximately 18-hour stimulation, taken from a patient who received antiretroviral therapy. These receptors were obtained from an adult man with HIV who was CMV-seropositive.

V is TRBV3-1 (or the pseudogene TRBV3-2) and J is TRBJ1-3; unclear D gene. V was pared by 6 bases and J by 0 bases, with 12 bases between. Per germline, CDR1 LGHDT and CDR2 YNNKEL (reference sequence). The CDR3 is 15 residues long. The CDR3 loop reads CASSVDRRSGNTIYF. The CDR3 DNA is TGTGCCAGCAGTGTCGACCGCCGCTCTGGAAACACCATATATTTT.

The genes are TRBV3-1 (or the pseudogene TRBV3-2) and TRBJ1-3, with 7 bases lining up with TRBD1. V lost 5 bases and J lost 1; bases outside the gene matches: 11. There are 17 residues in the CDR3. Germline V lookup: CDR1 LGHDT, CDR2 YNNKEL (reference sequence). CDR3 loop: CASSYSRQGYSGNTIYF. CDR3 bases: TGTGCCAGCAGCTATTCCCGACAGGGTTATTCTGGAAACACCATATATTTT.

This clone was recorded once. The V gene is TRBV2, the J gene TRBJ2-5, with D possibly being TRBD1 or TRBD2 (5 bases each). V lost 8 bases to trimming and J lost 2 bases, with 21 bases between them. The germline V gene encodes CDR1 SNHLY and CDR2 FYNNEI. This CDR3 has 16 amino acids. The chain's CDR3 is CASLKRGQGFQETQYF. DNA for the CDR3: TGTGCCAGCTTAAAACGGGGTCAGGGATTTCAAGAGACCCAGTACTTC.

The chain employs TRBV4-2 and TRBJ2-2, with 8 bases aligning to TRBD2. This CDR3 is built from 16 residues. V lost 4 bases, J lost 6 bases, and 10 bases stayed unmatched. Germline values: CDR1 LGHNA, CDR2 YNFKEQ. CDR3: CASSPPRGGGSGELFF. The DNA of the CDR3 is TGTGCCAGCAGCCCCCCCCGGGGGGGAGGTTCCGGGGAGCTGTTTTTT.

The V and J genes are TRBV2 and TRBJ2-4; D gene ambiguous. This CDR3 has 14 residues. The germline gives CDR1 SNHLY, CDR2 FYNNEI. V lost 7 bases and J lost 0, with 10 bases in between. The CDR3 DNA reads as TGTGCCAGCAATAGTCGGTTAGCCAAAAACATTCAGTACTTC. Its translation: CASNSRLAKNIQYF.

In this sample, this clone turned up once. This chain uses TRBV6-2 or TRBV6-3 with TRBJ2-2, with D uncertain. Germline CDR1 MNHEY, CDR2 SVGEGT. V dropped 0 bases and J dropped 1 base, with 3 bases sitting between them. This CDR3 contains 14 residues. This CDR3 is CASSYSGNTGELFF. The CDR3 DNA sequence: TGTGCCAGCAGTTACTCGGGGAACACCGGGGAGCTGTTTTTT.

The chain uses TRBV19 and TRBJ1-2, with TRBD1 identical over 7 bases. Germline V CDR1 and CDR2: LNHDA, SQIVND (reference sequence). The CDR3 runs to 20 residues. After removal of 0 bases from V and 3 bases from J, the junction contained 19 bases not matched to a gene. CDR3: CASSIDRRGQVPTFDYGYTF. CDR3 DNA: TGTGCCAGTAGTATAGATAGAAGAGGACAGGTACCCACATTTGACTATGGCTACACCTTC.

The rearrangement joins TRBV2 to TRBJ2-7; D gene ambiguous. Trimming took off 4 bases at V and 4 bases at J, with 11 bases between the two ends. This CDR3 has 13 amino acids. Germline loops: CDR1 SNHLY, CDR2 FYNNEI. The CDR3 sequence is CASSGTLGYEQYF. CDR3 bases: TGTGCCAGCAGTGGGACCCTGGGGTACGAGCAGTACTTC.

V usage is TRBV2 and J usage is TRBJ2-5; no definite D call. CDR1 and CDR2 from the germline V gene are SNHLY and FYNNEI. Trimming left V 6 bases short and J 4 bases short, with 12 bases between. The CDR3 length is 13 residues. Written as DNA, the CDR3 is TGTGCCAGCAGCGCCGGGCCCAGAGAGACCCAGTACTTC. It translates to CASSAGPRETQYF.

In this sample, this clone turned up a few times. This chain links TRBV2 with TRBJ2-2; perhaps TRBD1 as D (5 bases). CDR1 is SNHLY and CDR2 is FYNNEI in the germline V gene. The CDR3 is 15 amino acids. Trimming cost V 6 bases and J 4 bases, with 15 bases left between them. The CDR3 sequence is CASSVDSLLTGELFF. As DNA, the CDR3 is TGTGCCAGCAGCGTAGACAGCCTTCTCACCGGGGAGCTGTTTTTT.